Each of the 17 T cell receptor beta chains below was sequenced from the same sample in a study of T cell clonality in common variable immunodeficiency. Study-level results: In common variable immunodeficiency, TCR beta chains reportedly carried fewer deletions and N-nucleotide insertions.

These TCRs are of unknown antigen specificity. Measured with immunoSEQ multiplex PCR; TCRdb has only the in-frame clones, and not every one. The repertoire shows fewer than 20,000 clones, none seen only once; the top ten take 13% to 15%. The sequencing input was peripheral blood mononuclear cells. These receptor sequences come from a human donor with common variable immunodeficiency.

In this sample, this clone turned up a few times. The read halts 3 residues ahead of the CDR3 end, with the missing end drawn from the germline J gene. This chain links TRBV19 with TRBJ2-5; 8 nucleotides line up with TRBD1. From germline, CDR1 is LNHDA and CDR2 SQIVND (reference sequence). The CDR3 runs 14 residues. The V gene end was trimmed by 5 bases and the J gene end by 1 base; junction bases not matched to a gene: 3. The CDR3 reads CASSLGTGQETQYF. The sequenced CDR3 bases are TGTGCCAGTAGTCTCGGGACAGGCCAAGAGACC.

This clone has a count of ten or more. Read coverage stops 3 residues before the CDR3 terminus; the germline J gene supplies the remainder. This chain connects TRBV20-1 to TRBJ2-6; no firm D call. The CDR3 is made up of 14 amino acids. In germline, CDR1 is DFQATT, CDR2 SNEGSKA (reference sequence). V was trimmed by 3 bases and J by 4 bases, leaving 10 bases between them. The CDR3 loop reads CSASRSPGANVLTF. The CDR3 DNA, read in part, is TGCAGTGCTAGTCGGTCGCCGGGGGCCAACGTC.

Turning to this clone: The sequence runs out 3 residues before the end of the CDR3; the remainder is reconstructed from the germline J gene. The V call is TRBV19, the J call TRBJ1-5; no firm D call. Germline values: CDR1 LNHDA, CDR2 SQIVND (reference sequence). V was trimmed by 10 bases and J by 4 bases, leaving 17 bases between them. There are 14 residues in the CDR3. The DNA read from the CDR3 is TGTGCCACGAAGCCCAGGTCCCGGAATCAGCCC. It specifies CATKPRSRNQP. The whole CDR3 protein reads CATKPRSRNQPQHF.

This clone was seen at least ten times. The read ends 3 residues before the CDR3 terminus; that terminus is restored from the germline J gene. The genes are TRBV2 and TRBJ2-3; TRBD1 matches at 8 bases. The V segment lost 6 bases and the J segment 3 bases; nucleotides outside the gene matches: 5. The V gene's germline CDR1 is SNHLY and CDR2 FYNNEI. CDR3 length: 14 residues. The chain's CDR3 is CASSGQGGTDTQYF. CDR3 DNA, as far as it was read: TGTGCCAGCAGCGGACAGGGCGGGACAGATACG. Full variable domain (missing parts from reference TRBV2 and TRBJ2-3): EPEVTQTPSHQVTQMGQEVILRCVPISNHLYFYWYRQILGQKVEFLVSFYNNEISEKSEIFDDQFSVERPDGSNFTLKIRSTKLEDSAMYFCASSGQGGTDTQYFGPGTRLTVL.

Only a few counts were recorded for this clone. The read finishes 3 residues shy of the CDR3 end, and the germline J gene is used to complete it. This chain connects TRBV18 to TRBJ2-1; 9 bases are shared with TRBD2. V lost 6 bases, J lost 6 bases, and 15 bases stayed unmatched. The CDR3 runs to 17 residues. CDR1 KGHSH and CDR2 LQKENI come from the germline V gene. The part of the CDR3 DNA that was read is TGTGCCAGCTCCCCCTATTTAGTAGCGGGAGATCCCAATGAG. Translation gives CASSPYLVAGDPNE. The CDR3 in full is CASSPYLVAGDPNEQFF.

This clone turned up a few times. The CDR3 end is not reached by the read, which stops 3 residues before it; the germline J gene fills it in. V is TRBV7-9 and J is TRBJ2-5, with D maybe TRBD1 (7 bases). Trimming pared 3 bases from V and 4 bases from J, leaving 12 bases between. CDR3 length: 14 residues. Germline CDR1 SEHNR, CDR2 FQNEAQ (reference sequence). The covered CDR3 bases are TGTGCCAGCAGCTTGAGACAGGGAGGAGAGACC. Protein sequence: CASSLRQGGET. The CDR3, in full, reads CASSLRQGGETQYF.

This clone was counted many times. The CDR3 end falls 3 residues outside the read, so it is completed with the germline J gene. The genes are TRBV19 and TRBJ2-4; a weak D match, TRBD2 (6 bases). V lost 6 bases and J 9 bases, leaving 12 bases between the germline ends. Germline loops: CDR1 LNHDA, CDR2 SQIVND (reference sequence). The CDR3 runs to 12 residues. The CDR3 spells CASRGQGGIQYF. Partial CDR3 DNA: TGTGCCAGTAGAGGGCAGGGAGGCATT.

The sample holds many counts of this clone. The CDR3 end lies 3 residues beyond the end of the read and is filled in from the germline J gene. The V gene is TRBV18, the J gene TRBJ2-3, with TRBD2 matching over 12 bases. This CDR3 is built from 18 residues. The ends lost 0 bases at V and 0 bases at J; junction bases unmatched: 4. The V gene's germline CDR1 is KGHSH and CDR2 LQKENI. The sequenced part of the CDR3 DNA is TGTGCCAGCTCACCACCCGGGACTAGCGGGCTTAGCACAGATACG. It specifies CASSPPGTSGLSTDT. In full, the CDR3 reads CASSPPGTSGLSTDTQYF.

There are many counts of this clone. The CDR3 extends 3 residues past the end of the read, so its final part is completed from the germline J gene. The chain recombines TRBV29-1 with TRBJ2-7, with 12 bases fitting TRBD2. The V and J ends lost 5 bases and 6 bases, in that order; junction bases with no gene match: 5. Germline CDR1 is SQVTM and CDR2 is ANQGSEA. The CDR3 sequence is 13 residues long. The CDR3 DNA, read in part, is TGCAGCGTTTCTAGCGGGAGGGCCTCCGAG. Translating gives CSVSSGRASE. The complete CDR3 reads CSVSSGRASEQYF.

This clone rates as medium-sized. The read comes to an end 3 residues before the CDR3 does, leaving the germline J gene to fill in the end. V is TRBV5-1 and J is TRBJ2-4; 7 bases match TRBD2. Trimming took 0 bases from V and 9 from J; bases not matched to a gene: 12. CDR1 is SGHRS and CDR2 is YFSETQ in the germline V gene. This CDR3 region has 16 residues. The CDR3 is CASSLGAGQPEGIQYF. The CDR3 bases that were read are TGCGCCAGCAGCTTGGGAGCGGGGCAGCCGGAGGGCATT. The complete variable domain, with remaining parts taken from reference TRBV5-1 and TRBJ2-4, reads KAGVTQTPRYLIKTRGQQVTLSCSPISGHRSVSWYQQTPGQGLQFLFEYFSETQRNKGNFPGRFSGRQFSNSRSEMNVSTLELGDSALYLCASSLGAGQPEGIQYFGAGTRLSVL.

On this clone: From the germline J gene comes the end of the CDR3, since the read stops 3 residues before it. The chain employs TRBV7-3 and TRBJ2-3; 11 nucleotides match TRBD2. This CDR3 is built from 16 residues. CDR1 SGHTA and CDR2 FQGTGA come from the germline V gene. V gave up 5 bases and J gave up 1 base; unmatched junction bases: 5. The CDR3 reads CASSAIAGGRTDTQYF. CDR3 bases read: TGTGCCAGCAGCGCTATAGCGGGAGGGCGCACAGATACG.

This clone occurred a few times. The read terminates 3 residues ahead of where the CDR3 ends, so the germline J gene completes it. The J gene is TRBJ1-1, the V gene TRBV11-2, with D possibly matching TRBD1 (6 bases). Trimming pared 5 bases from V and 3 bases from J, leaving 16 bases between. The CDR3 loop spans 15 amino acids. Germline CDR1 and CDR2: SGHAT and FQNNGV. CDR3 protein: CASSKNRVGDTEAFF. CDR3 bases read: TGTGCCAGCAGCAAAAACAGGGTTGGCGACACTGAA.

A note on this clone: The CDR3 end is not reached by the read, which stops 3 residues before it; the germline J gene fills it in. This chain joins TRBV23-1 and TRBJ2-7, with D possibly being TRBD2 (6 bases). TRBV23-1 is treated as an ORF (open reading frame) with a function not yet certain. This CDR3 is built from 15 residues. Trimming pared 3 bases from V and 3 bases from J, leaving 15 bases between. This CDR3 is CASSQAGTDVYEQYF. Incomplete CDR3 DNA: TGCGCCAGCAGTCAGGCCGGGACTGATGTCTACGAG.

This clone occurred a few times. The CDR3 end lies 3 residues beyond the end of the read and is filled in from the germline J gene. The chain is built from TRBV19 and TRBJ1-4, with TRBD1 matching 7 bases. This CDR3 is built from 16 residues. The germline gives CDR1 LNHDA, CDR2 SQIVND (reference sequence). V trimming: 6 bases; J trimming: 9 bases; junction bases outside the gene matches: 16. The sequenced part of the CDR3 DNA is TGTGCCAGTAGCCCTCCCGGGGGACAGCCGGGTAAAAAA. It is translated as CASSPPGGQPGKK. The whole CDR3 protein reads CASSPPGGQPGKKLFF.

This clone was detected only a few times. The CDR3 end falls 3 residues outside the read, so it is completed with the germline J gene. V and J are TRBV5-1 and TRBJ2-5; TRBD2 matches 11 bases. Germline loops: CDR1 SGHRS, CDR2 YFSETQ. The length of the CDR3 is 14 residues. CDR3 DNA, as far as it was read: TGCGCCAGCAGCTGGGCAACTAGCGGGAGTACC. It is translated as CASSWATSGST. The whole CDR3 protein is CASSWATSGSTQYF.

As concerns this clone: From the germline J gene comes the end of the CDR3, since the read stops 3 residues before it. The genes are TRBV6-2 or TRBV6-3 and TRBJ2-1; 8 positions agree with TRBD2. Germline loops: CDR1 MNHEY, CDR2 SVGEGT. This CDR3 region has 17 residues. With 4 bases clipped from V and 4 bases from J, the junction kept 12 bases outside the gene matches. CDR3 sequence reads: CASSSLAGGPKYNEQFF. The covered CDR3 bases are TGTGCCAGCAGTTCTCTGGCGGGAGGCCCTAAGTACAATGAG.

This clone was seen at least ten times. From the germline J gene comes the end of the CDR3, since the read stops 3 residues before it. The chain has TRBV28 and TRBJ1-2, with 10 bases identical to TRBD1. In germline, CDR1 is MDHEN, CDR2 SYDVKM. The CDR3 spans 17 residues. Trimming at V came to 3 bases and at J to 2 bases, leaving 9 bases not matched to a gene. CDR3 amino acids: CASSFWDRGSKNYGYTF. CDR3 DNA (partial): TGTGCCAGCAGTTTCTGGGACAGGGGCTCCAAGAACTATGGC.